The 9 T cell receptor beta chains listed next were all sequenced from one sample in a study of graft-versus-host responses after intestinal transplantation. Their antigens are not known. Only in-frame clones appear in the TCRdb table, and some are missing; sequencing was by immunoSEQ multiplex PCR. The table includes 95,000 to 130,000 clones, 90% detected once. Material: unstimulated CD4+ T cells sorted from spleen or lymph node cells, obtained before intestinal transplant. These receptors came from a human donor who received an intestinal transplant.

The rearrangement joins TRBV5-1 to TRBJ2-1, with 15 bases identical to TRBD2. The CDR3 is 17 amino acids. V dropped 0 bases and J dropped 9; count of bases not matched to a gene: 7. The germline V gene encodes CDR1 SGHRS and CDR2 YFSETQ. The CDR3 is CASSLALGLAGGGEQFF. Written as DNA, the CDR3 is TGCGCCAGCAGCTTGGCGCTCGGACTAGCGGGAGGGGGTGAGCAGTTCTTC.

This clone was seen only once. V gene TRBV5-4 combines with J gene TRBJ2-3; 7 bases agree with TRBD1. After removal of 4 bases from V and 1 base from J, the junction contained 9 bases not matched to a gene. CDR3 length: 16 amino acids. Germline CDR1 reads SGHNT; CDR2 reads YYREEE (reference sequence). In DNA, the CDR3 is TGTGCCAGCAGCCATTACAAAGGGGGCGGCACAGATACGCAGTATTTT. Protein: CASSHYKGGGTDTQYF.

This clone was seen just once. The CDR3 DNA is TGTGCCAGCAGGCGGGACAGCTCCTACGAGCAGTACTTC. Protein sequence: CASRRDSSYEQYF. The rearrangement uses TRBV28 and TRBJ2-7; D may be TRBD1 (7 bases). The CDR3 is made up of 13 amino acids. Per germline, CDR1 MDHEN and CDR2 SYDVKM. Trimming took off 6 bases at V and 0 bases at J, with 9 bases between the two ends.

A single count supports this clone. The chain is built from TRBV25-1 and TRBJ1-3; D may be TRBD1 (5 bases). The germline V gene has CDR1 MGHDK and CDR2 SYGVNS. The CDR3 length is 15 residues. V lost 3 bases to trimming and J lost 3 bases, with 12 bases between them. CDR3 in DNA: TGTGCCAGCAGTGACCAGGGCCTCCTTGGAAACACCATATATTTT. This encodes CASSDQGLLGNTIYF.

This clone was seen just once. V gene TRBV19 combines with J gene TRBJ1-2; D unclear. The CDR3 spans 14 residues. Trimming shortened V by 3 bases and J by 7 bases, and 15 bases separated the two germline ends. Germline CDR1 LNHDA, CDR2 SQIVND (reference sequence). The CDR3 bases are TGTGCCAGTAGTATGACATCCGCCGGATTTGGCTACACCTTC. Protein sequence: CASSMTSAGFGYTF. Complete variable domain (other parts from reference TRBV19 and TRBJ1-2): DGGITQSPKYLFRKEGQNVTLSCEQNLNHDAMYWYRQDPGQGLRLIYYSQIVNDFQKGDIAEGYSVSREKKESFPLTVTSAQKNPTAFYLCASSMTSAGFGYTFGSGTRLTVV.

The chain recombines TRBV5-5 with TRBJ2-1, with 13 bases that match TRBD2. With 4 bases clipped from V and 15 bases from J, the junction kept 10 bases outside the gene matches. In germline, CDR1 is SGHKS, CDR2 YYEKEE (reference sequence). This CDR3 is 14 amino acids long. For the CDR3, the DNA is TGTGCCAGCAGCCTCAGGACTAGCGGGGGACTTCCGTTCTTC. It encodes CASSLRTSGGLPFF.

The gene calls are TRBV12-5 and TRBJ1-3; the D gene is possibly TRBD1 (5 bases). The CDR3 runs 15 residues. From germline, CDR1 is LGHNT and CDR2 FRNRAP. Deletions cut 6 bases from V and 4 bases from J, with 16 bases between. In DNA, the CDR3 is TGTGCTAGTGGCCCTCCGGGGGTCGCGGGAAACACCATATATTTT. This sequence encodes CASGPPGVAGNTIYF.

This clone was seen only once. DNA for the CDR3: TGTGCCAGCAGTTTAGGGAGTCAGTCTAGCAATCAGCCCCAGCATTTT. Protein: CASSLGSQSSNQPQHF. The rearrangement uses TRBV28 and TRBJ1-5; D gene uncertain. The germline V gene has CDR1 MDHEN and CDR2 SYDVKM. V gave up 2 bases and J gave up 0 bases, with 11 bases separating them. The CDR3 has 16 residues.

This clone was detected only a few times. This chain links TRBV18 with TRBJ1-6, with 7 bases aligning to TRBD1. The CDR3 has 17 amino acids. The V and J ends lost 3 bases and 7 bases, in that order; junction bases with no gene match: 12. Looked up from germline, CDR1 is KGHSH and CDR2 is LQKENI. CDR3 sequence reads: CASSPRAWDSRNSPLHF. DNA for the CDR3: TGTGCCAGCTCACCCAGGGCGTGGGACAGCAGAAATTCACCCCTCCACTTT.